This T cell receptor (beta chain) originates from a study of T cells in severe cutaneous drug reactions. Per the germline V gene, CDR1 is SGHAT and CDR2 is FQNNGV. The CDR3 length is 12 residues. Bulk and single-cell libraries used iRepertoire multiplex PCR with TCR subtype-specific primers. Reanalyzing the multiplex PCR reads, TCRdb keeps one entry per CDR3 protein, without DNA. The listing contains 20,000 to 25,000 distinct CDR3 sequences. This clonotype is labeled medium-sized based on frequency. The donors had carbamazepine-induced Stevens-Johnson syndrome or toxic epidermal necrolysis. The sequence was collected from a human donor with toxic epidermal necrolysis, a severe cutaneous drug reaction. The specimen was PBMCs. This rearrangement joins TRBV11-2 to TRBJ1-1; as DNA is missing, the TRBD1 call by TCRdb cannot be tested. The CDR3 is CASSLARHEAFF.